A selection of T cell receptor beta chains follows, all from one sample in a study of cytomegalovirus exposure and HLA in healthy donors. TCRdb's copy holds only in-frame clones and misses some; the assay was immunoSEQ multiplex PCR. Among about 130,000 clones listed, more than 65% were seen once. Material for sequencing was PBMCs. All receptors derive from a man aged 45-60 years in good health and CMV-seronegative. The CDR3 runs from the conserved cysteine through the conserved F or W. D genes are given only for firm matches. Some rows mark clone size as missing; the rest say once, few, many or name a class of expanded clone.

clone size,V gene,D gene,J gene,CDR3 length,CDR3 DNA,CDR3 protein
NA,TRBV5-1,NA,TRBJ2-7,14,TGCGCCAGCAGCTTGGCCTCTGGGAGCGACGAGCAGTACTTC,CASSLASGSDEQYF
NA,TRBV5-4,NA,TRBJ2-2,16,TGTGCCAGCAGCTTTGGTCTCTTAGGGGGCACCGGGGAGCTGTTTTTT,CASSFGLLGGTGELFF
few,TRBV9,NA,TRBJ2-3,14,TGTGCCAGCACCAAGGACAGCTCCACAGATACGCAGTATTTT,CASTKDSSTDTQYF
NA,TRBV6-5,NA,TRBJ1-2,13,TGTGCCAGCAGTCCGAACGAACTAAATGGCTACACCTTC,CASSPNELNGYTF
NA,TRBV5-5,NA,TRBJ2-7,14,TGTGCCAGCAGCTTGGAAGGACAGAGCTACGAGCAGTACTTC,CASSLEGQSYEQYF
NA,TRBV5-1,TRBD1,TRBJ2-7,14,TGCGCCAGCAGCTTCCCGGGACAGGGCTACGAGCAGTACTTC,CASSFPGQGYEQYF
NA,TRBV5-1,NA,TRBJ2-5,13,TGCGCCAGCAGCTTTAATTATAAAGAGACCCAGTACTTC,CASSFNYKETQYF
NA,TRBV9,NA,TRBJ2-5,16,TGTGCCAGCAGCGCCCATACCGGGATCAAAAAAGAGACCCAGTACTTC,CASSAHTGIKKETQYF
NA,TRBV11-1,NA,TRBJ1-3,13,TGTGCCAGCACAGCGATCTCTGGAAACACCATATATTTT,CASTAISGNTIYF
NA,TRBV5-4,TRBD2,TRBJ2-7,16,TGTGCCAGCAGCTCTGGGGTAGCGGGGGCCTCCTACGAGCAGTACTTC,CASSSGVAGASYEQYF
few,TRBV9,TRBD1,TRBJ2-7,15,TGTGCCAGCAGCGTGGGGACAGGGAGCTCCTACGAGCAGTACTTC,CASSVGTGSSYEQYF
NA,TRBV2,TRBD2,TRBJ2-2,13,TGTGCCAGTCTAGCGGGTAACACCGGGGAGCTGTTTTTT,CASLAGNTGELFF
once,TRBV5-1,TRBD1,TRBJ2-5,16,TGCGCCAGCAGCTTGGAGGGCCGCCGGGACAGGGAGACCCAGTACTTC,CASSLEGRRDRETQYF
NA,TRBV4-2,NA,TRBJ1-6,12,TGTGCCAGCAGCCAAGTCGGAGAGCCCCTCCACTTT,CASSQVGEPLHF
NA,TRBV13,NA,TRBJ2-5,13,TGTGCCAGCAGCTTACAGGGCCAAGAGACCCAGTACTTC,CASSLQGQETQYF
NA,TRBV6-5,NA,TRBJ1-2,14,TGTGCCAGCACCGGCTTAGCGAGGAACTATGGCTACACCTTC,CASTGLARNYGYTF
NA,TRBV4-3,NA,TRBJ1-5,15,TGCGCCAGCAGCCAAGAGCTCACACCCGGGACACCCCAGCATTTT,CASSQELTPGTPQHF
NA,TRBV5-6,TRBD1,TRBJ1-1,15,TGTGCCAGCAGCATGACAGGGCGCGGGAACACTGAAGCTTTCTTT,CASSMTGRGNTEAFF
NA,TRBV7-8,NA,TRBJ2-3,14,TGTGCCAGCAGCTCACGCGGGAGCACAGATACGCAGTATTTT,CASSSRGSTDTQYF
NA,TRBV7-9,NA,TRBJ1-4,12,TGTGCCAGCCAGGGGCGCAGTGAAAAACTGTTTTTT,CASQGRSEKLFF
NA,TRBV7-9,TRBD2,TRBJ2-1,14,TGTGCCAGCAGCTGGACTAGAGGCTACAATGAGCAGTTCTTC,CASSWTRGYNEQFF
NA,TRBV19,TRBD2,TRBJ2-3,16,TGTGCCAGTAGTAGGACTAGCGGGGGGGCCCGGGATACGCAGTATTTT,CASSRTSGGARDTQYF
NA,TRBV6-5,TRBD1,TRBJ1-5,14,TGTGCCAGCAGTCGACAGGGTTCAAGGCAGCCCCAGCATTTT,CASSRQGSRQPQHF
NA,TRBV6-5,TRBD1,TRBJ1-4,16,TGTGCCAGCAGTTACTCGGGACAGGGGAGTAGTGAAAAACTGTTTTTT,CASSYSGQGSSEKLFF
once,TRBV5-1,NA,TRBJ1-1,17,TGCGCCAGCAGCTTGTTCCTAGGCACAGGGTTGAACACTGAAGCTTTCTTT,CASSLFLGTGLNTEAFF
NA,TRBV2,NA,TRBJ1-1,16,TGTGCCAGCAGTGAAACGTTACAGGGCCGAAACACTGAAGCTTTCTTT,CASSETLQGRNTEAFF
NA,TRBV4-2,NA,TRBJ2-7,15,TGTGCCAGCAGCCAAGAGGTTAGGAGCTCCTACGAGCAGTACTTC,CASSQEVRSSYEQYF
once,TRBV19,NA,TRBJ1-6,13,TGTGCCAGTAGTATGTGGGGAGCTTCACCCCTCCACTTT,CASSMWGASPLHF
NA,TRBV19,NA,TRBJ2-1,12,TGTGCCAGTAGTATAGGAGGGTTGGAGCAGTTCTTC,CASSIGGLEQFF
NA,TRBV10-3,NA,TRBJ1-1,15,TGTGCCATCAGTGCCGACCAGGGTAGAGGTGCTGAAGCTTTCTTT,CAISADQGRGAEAFF
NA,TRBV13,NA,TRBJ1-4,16,TGTGCCAGCAGCTTACGGGGGGGGACAACTAATGAAAAACTGTTTTTT,CASSLRGGTTNEKLFF
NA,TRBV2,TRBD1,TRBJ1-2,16,TGTGCCAGCGTCCCGGGACAGGGAACCCCTAACTATGGCTACACCTTC,CASVPGQGTPNYGYTF
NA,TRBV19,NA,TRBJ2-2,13,TGTGCCAGTACCCCAGGAGGGGACGGGGAGCTGTTTTTT,CASTPGGDGELFF
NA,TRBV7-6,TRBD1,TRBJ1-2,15,TGTGCCAGCAGCTTGGGTGGGACAGGGGCTTATGGCTACACCTTC,CASSLGGTGAYGYTF
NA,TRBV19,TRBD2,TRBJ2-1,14,TGTGCCAGTAGTTTAGCGGGGAGATACAATGAGCAGTTCTTC,CASSLAGRYNEQFF
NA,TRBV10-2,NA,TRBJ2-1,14,TGCGCCAGCAGTGATGGGCTAGCTGGCAATGAGCAGTTCTTC,CASSDGLAGNEQFF